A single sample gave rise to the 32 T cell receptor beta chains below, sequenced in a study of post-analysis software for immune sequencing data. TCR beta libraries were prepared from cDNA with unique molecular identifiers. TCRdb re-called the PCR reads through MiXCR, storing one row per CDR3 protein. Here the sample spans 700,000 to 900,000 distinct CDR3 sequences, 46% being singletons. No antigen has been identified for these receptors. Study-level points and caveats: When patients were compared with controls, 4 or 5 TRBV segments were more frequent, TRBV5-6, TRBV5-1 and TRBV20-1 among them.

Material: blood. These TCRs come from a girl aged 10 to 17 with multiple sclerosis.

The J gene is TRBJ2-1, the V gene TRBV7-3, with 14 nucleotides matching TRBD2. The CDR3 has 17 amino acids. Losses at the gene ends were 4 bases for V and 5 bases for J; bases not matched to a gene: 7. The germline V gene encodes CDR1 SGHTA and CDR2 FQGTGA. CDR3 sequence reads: CASSSTSGRGGDNEQFF. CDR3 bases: TGTGCCAGCAGCTCGACTAGCGGGAGGGGTGGAGACAATGAGCAGTTCTTC.

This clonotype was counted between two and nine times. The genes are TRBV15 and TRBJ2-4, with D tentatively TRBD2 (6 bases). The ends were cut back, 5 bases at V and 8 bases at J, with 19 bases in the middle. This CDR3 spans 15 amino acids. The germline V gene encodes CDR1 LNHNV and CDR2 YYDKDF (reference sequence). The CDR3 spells CATSLGGALGDIQYF. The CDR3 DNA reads TGTGCCACCAGCCTAGGAGGGGCCCTGGGGGACATTCAGTACTTC.

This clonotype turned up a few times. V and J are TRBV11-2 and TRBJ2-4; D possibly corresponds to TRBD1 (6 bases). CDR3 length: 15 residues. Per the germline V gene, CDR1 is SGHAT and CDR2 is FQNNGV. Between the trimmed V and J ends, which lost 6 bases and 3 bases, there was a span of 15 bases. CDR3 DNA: TGTGCCAGCAGGCTACTACAGGGTGGCAAAAACATTCAGTACTTC. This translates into CASRLLQGGKNIQYF.

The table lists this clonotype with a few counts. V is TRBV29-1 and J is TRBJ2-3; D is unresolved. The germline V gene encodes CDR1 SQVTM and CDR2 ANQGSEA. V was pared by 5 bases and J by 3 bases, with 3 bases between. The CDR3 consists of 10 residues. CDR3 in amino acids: CSVWTDTQYF. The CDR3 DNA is TGCAGCGTTTGGACAGATACGCAGTATTTT.

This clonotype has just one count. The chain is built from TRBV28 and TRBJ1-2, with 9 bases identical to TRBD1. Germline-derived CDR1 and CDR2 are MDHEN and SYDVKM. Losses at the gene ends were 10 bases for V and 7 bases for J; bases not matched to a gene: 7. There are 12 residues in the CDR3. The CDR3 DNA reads TGTGCCACCCGACAGGGGGATGGTGGCTACACCTTC. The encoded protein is CATRQGDGGYTF.

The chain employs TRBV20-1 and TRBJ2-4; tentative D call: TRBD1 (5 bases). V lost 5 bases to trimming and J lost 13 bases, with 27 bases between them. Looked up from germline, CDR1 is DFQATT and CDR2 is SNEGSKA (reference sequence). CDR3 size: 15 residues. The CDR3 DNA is TGCAGTGCTCCTCAGGGAAGTCCCGCCTCCGCGGAGCAGTACTTC. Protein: CSAPQGSPASAEQYF.

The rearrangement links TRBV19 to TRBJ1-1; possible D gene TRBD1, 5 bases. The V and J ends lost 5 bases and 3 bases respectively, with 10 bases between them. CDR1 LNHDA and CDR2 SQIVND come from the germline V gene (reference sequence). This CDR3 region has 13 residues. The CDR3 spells CASSWSRDTEAFF. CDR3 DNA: TGTGCCAGTAGTTGGAGCAGGGACACTGAAGCTTTCTTT.

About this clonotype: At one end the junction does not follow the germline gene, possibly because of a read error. The CDR3 sequence: CASSPLGLATDAQYF. CDR3 in DNA: TGTGCCAGCAGTCCCCTGGGACTAGCAACAGATGCGCAGTATTTT. The V and J genes are TRBV27 and TRBJ2-3, with 9 bases fitting TRBD2. Germline V gene lookup returns CDR1 MNHEY and CDR2 SMNVEV (reference sequence). The CDR3 spans 15 residues.

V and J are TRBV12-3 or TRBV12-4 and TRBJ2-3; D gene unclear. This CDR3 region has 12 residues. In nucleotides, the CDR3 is TGTGTTGTAGGTCTAACCAGAGATACGCAGTATTTT. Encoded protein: CVVGLTRDTQYF.

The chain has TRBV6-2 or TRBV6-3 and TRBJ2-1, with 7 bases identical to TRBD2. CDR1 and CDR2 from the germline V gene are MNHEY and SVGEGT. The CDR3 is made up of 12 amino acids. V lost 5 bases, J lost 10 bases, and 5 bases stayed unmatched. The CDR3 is CASSGGSYEQFF. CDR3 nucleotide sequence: TGTGCCAGCAGTGGCGGGAGTTACGAGCAGTTCTTC.

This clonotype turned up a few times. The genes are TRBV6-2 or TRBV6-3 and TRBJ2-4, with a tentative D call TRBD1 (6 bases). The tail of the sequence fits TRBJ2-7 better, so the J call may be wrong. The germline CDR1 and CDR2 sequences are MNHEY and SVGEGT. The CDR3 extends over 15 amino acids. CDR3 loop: CASSYSTGTLYEQYF. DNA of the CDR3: TGTGCCAGCAGTTACTCGACCGGGACACTCTACGAGCAGTACTTC.

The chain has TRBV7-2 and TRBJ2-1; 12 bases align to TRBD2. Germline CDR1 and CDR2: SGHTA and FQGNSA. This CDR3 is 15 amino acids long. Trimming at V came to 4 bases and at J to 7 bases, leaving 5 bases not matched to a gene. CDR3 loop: CASSSAGTSGNEQFF. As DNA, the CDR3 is TGTGCCAGCAGCTCGGCCGGGACTAGCGGGAATGAGCAGTTCTTC. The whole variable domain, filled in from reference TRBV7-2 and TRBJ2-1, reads GAGVSQSPSNKVTEKGKDVELRCDPISGHTALYWYRQSLGQGLEFLIYFQGNSAPDKSGLPSDRFSAERTGGSVSTLTIQRTQQEDSAVYLCASSSAGTSGNEQFFGPGTRLTVL.

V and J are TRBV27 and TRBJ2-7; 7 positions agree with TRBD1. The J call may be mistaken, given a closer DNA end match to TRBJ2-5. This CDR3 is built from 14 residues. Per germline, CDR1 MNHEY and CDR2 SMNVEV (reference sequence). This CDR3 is CASSSGQSTKTQYF. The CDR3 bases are TGTGCCAGCAGTTCGGGACAGTCTACGAAGACCCAGTACTTC.

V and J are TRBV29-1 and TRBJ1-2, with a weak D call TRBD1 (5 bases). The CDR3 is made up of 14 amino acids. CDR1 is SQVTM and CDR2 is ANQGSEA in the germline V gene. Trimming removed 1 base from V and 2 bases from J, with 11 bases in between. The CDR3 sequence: CSVEGRGRNYGYTF. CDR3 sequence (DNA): TGCAGCGTTGAAGGCCGGGGGAGGAACTATGGCTACACCTTC.

CDR3 in DNA: TGCAGCGCTTGGACGGGCGACGGACCGGATACGCAGTATTTT. The encoded protein is CSAWTGDGPDTQYF. The J gene is TRBJ2-3, the V gene TRBV29-1; no clear D gene. CDR1 SQVTM and CDR2 ANQGSEA come from the germline V gene. The CDR3 covers 14 residues. V lost 7 bases and J lost 6, with 20 bases in between.

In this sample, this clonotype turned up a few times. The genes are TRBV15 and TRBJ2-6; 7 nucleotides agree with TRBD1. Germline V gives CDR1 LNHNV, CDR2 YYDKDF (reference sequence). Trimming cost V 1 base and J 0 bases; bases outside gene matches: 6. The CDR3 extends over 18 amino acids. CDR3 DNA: TGTGCCACCAGCAGAGGGTGGGACAGTTCCTCTGGGGCCAACGTCCTGACTTTC. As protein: CATSRGWDSSSGANVLTF.

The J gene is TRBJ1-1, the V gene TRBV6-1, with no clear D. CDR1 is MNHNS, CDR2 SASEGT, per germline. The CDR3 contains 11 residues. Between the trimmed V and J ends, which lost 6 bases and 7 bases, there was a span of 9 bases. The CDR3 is CASRTGFEAFF. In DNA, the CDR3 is TGTGCCAGCAGGACGGGGTTTGAAGCTTTCTTT.

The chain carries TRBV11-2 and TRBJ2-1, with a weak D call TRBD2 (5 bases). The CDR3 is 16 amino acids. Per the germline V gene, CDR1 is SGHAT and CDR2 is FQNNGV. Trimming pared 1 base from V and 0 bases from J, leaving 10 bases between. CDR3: CASSLGPSSSYNEQFF. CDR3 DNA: TGTGCCAGCAGCTTAGGTCCTAGCAGCTCCTACAATGAGCAGTTCTTC.

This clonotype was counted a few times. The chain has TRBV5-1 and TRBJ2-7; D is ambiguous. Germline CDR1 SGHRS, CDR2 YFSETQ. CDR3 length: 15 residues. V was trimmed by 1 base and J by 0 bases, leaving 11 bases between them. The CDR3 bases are TGCGCCAGCAGCTTGTCGCGGCAAAGCTCCTACGAGCAGTACTTC. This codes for CASSLSRQSSYEQYF. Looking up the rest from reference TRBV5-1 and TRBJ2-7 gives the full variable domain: KAGVTQTPRYLIKTRGQQVTLSCSPISGHRSVSWYQQTPGQGLQFLFEYFSETQRNKGNFPGRFSGRQFSNSRSEMNVSTLELGDSALYLCASSLSRQSSYEQYFGPGTRLTVT.

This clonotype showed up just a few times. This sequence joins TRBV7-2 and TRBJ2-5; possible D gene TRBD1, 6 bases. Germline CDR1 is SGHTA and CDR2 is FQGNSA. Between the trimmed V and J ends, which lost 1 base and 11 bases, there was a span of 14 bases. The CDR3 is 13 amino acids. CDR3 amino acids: CASSLGPPGVQYF. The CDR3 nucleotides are TGTGCCAGCAGCTTAGGCCCCCCAGGGGTGCAGTACTTC.

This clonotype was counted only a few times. The chain's CDR3 is CASSAFGELFF. CDR3 DNA: TGTGCCAGCAGTGCATTCGGGGAGCTGTTTTTT. The chain has TRBV12-3 or TRBV12-4 and TRBJ2-2; D remains ambiguous. The CDR3 spans 11 residues. The ends were cut back, 5 bases at V and 7 bases at J, with 5 bases in the middle.

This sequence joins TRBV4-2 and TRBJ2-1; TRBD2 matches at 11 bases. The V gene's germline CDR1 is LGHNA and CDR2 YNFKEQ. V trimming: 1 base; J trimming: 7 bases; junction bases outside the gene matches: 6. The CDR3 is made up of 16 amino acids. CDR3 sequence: CASSQGRSSGRNEQFF. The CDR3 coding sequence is TGTGCCAGCAGCCAAGGACGGTCTAGCGGGAGGAATGAGCAGTTCTTC.

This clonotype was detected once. CDR3 protein: CSARSLPGGYEQYF. CDR3 DNA sequence: TGCAGTGCTAGAAGCCTCCCAGGGGGGTACGAGCAGTACTTC. The chain recombines TRBV20-1 with TRBJ2-7, with a weak D call TRBD1 (7 bases). CDR3 length: 14 residues. Germline CDR1 DFQATT, CDR2 SNEGSKA (reference sequence). V dropped 2 bases and J dropped 4 bases, with 15 bases sitting between them.

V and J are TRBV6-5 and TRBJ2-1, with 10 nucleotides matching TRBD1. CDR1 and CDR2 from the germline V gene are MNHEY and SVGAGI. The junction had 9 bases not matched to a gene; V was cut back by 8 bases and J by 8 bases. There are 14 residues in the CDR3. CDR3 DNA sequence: TGTGCCAGCGGGCTGGGACAGGGGAGGGATGAGCAGTTCTTC. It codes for CASGLGQGRDEQFF.

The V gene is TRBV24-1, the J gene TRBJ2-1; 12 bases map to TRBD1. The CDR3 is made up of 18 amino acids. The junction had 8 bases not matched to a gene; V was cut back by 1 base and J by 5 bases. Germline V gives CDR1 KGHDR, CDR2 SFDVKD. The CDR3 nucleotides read TGTGCCACCAGTGATTTCGGGGGACAGGGGGCGACCCACAATGAGCAGTTCTTC. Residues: CATSDFGGQGATHNEQFF.

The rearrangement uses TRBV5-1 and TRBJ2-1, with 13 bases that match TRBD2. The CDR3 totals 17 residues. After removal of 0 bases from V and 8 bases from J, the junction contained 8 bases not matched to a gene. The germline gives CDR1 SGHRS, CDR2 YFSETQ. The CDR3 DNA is TGCGCCAGCAGCTTGGAGGGGACTAGCGGGGATGGGGATGAGCAGTTCTTC. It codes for CASSLEGTSGDGDEQFF.

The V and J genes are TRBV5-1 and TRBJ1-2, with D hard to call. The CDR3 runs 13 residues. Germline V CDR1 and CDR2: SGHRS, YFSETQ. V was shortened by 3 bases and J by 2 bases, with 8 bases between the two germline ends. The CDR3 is CASSSGRNYGYTF. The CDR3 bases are TGCGCCAGCAGCTCCGGACGGAACTATGGCTACACCTTC.

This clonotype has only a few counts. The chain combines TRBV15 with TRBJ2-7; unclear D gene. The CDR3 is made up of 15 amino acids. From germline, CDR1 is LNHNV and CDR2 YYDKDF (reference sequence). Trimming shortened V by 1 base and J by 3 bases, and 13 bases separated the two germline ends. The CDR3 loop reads CATSRGTRSDYEQYF. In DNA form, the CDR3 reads TGTGCCACCAGCAGAGGCACAAGGAGCGACTACGAGCAGTACTTC. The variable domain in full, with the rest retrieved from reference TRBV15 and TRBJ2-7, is DAMVIQNPRYQVTQFGKPVTLSCSQTLNHNVMYWYQQKSSQAPKLLFHYYDKDFNNEADTPDNFQSRRPNTSFCFLDIRSPGLGDTAMYLCATSRGTRSDYEQYFGPGTRLTVT.

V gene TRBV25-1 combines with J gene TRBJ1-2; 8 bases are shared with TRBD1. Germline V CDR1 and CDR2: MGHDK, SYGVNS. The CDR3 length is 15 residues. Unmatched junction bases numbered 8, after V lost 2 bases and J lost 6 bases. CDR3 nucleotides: TGTGCCAGCAGTGAACACTTGACAGGGGTGGATGGCTACACCTTC. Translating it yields CASSEHLTGVDGYTF.

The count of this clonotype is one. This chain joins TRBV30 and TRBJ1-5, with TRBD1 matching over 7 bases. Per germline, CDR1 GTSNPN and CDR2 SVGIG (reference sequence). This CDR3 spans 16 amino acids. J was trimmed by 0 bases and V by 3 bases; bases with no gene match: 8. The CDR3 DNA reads TGTGCCTGGAGCGTTAACAGGGGTGGTAGCAATCAGCCCCAGCATTTT. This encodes CAWSVNRGGSNQPQHF.

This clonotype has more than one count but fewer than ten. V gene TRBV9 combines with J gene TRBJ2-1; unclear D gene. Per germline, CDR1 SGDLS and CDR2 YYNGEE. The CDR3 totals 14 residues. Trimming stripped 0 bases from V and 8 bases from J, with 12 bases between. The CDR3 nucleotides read TGTGCCAGCAGCGTAGATTTAGACCCCCATGAGCAGTTCTTC. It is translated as CASSVDLDPHEQFF.

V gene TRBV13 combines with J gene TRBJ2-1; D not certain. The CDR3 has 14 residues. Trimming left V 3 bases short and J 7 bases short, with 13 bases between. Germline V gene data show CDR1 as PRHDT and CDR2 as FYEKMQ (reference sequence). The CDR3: CASSFPTSFNEQFF. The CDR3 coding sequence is TGTGCCAGCAGCTTCCCGACTTCGTTTAATGAGCAGTTCTTC.